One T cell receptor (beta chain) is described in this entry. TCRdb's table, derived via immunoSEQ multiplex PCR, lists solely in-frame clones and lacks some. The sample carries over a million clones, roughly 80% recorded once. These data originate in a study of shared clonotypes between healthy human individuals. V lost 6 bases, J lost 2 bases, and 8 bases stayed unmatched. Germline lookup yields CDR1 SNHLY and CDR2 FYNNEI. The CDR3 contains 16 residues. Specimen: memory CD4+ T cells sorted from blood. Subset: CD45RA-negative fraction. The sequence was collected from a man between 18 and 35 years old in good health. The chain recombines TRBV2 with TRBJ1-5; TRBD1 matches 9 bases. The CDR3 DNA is TGTGCCAGCAGCTCTAATACAGGGGGCGGCAATCAGCCCCAGCATTTT. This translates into CASSSNTGGGNQPQHF. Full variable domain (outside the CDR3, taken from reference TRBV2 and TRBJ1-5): EPEVTQTPSHQVTQMGQEVILRCVPISNHLYFYWYRQILGQKVEFLVSFYNNEISEKSEIFDDQFSVERPDGSNFTLKIRSTKLEDSAMYFCASSSNTGGGNQPQHFGDGTRLSIL.